A single sample gave rise to the 23 T cell receptor beta chains below, sequenced in a study of blood T cell repertoires in COVID-19. Measured with immunoSEQ multiplex PCR; TCRdb has only the in-frame clones, and not every one. The sample includes fewer than 250,000 clones, around 88% of them seen just once. The sequenced sample consisted of peripheral blood. The receptors come from a man between 45 and 60 years old with active or convalescent COVID-19.

This clone was detected many times. The chain links TRBV11-2 to TRBJ2-7; D unresolved. Trimming removed 4 bases from V and 2 bases from J, with 21 bases in between. There are 17 residues in the CDR3. Germline assignment: CDR1 SGHAT and CDR2 FQNNGV. CDR3 bases: TGTGCCAGCAGCTCTCTAAGAACGGGTCCTCTGGCCTACGAGCAGTACTTC. The encoded protein is CASSSLRTGPLAYEQYF.

This chain joins TRBV6-5 and TRBJ1-6, with D uncertain. The V gene's germline CDR1 is MNHEY and CDR2 SVGAGI. CDR3 size: 14 residues. The germline V and J ends were trimmed by 3 bases and 6 bases, with 9 bases remaining between them. CDR3 nucleotides: TGTGCCAGCAGTTATTTAGGGAGTAATTCACCCCTCCACTTT. Protein product: CASSYLGSNSPLHF.

V usage is TRBV29-1 and J usage is TRBJ1-1; 11 nucleotides match TRBD1. CDR1 and CDR2 (germline): SQVTM, ANQGSEA. The CDR3 is made up of 13 amino acids. The V and J ends lost 8 bases and 5 bases, in that order; junction bases with no gene match: 7. CDR3 residues: CSSGQGARTEAFF. Here the CDR3 DNA reads TGCAGCTCAGGACAGGGGGCGCGAACTGAAGCTTTCTTT.

J is TRBJ1-2 and V is TRBV7-9, with D unclear. The CDR3 extends over 15 amino acids. V was clipped by 4 bases and J by 4 bases, with 16 bases between them. The germline V gene encodes CDR1 SEHNR and CDR2 FQNEAQ (reference sequence). CDR3 loop: CASSSTYGRFYGYTF. The CDR3 DNA reads TGTGCCAGCAGCTCCACATACGGGAGATTCTATGGCTACACCTTC.

On this clone itself: Distinct nucleotide sequences in the sample also encode this CDR3. The chain combines TRBV24-1 with TRBJ2-5; D uncertain. CDR1 is KGHDR, CDR2 SFDVKD, per germline. The CDR3 is made up of 11 amino acids. Trimming left V 9 bases short and J 4 bases short, with 8 bases between. CDR3: CATSSGETQYF. DNA for the CDR3: TGTGCCACCTCATCGGGAGAGACCCAGTACTTC.

The chain carries TRBV5-6 and TRBJ2-7; weak D call: TRBD2 (5 bases). There are 13 residues in the CDR3. The V end was cut by 0 bases, the J end by 6 bases, with 10 bases between. CDR1 and CDR2 from the germline V gene are SGHDT and YYEEEE. The CDR3 DNA reads as TGTGCCAGCAGCTTGGTGGCCCGGGGCGAGCAGTACTTC. This gives the protein CASSLVARGEQYF.

The chain is built from TRBV7-9 and TRBJ1-1; possible D gene TRBD1, 5 bases. The CDR3 loop spans 13 amino acids. Looked up from germline, CDR1 is SEHNR and CDR2 is FQNEAQ (reference sequence). Trimming removed 5 bases from V and 0 bases from J, with 7 bases in between. CDR3 DNA sequence: TGTGCCAGCAGCCGACAGATGAACACTGAAGCTTTCTTT. This translates into CASSRQMNTEAFF.

The genes are TRBV6-5 and TRBJ1-2, with D possibly being TRBD1 (5 bases). Trimming took 5 bases from V and 5 from J, leaving 15 bases between them. Per germline, CDR1 MNHEY and CDR2 SVGAGI. The CDR3 is made up of 14 amino acids. CDR3 region: CASSTLTARYGYTF. The CDR3 DNA sequence: TGTGCCAGCAGTACATTGACAGCGCGTTATGGCTACACCTTC.

The chain employs TRBV5-1 and TRBJ2-7; weak D call: TRBD2 (6 bases). The V gene lost 2 bases and the J gene lost 0 bases, with 12 bases spanning the gap. The CDR3 consists of 15 residues. The germline CDR1 and CDR2 sequences are SGHRS and YFSETQ. CDR3: CASSFDGSSSYEQYF. CDR3 sequence (DNA): TGCGCCAGCAGCTTCGACGGGAGTAGCTCCTACGAGCAGTACTTC.

This clone was counted only a few times. The V gene is TRBV5-1, the J gene TRBJ2-7; 9 positions agree with TRBD1. Looked up from germline, CDR1 is SGHRS and CDR2 is YFSETQ. Germline trimming cut 4 bases from V and 3 bases from J; bases unmatched to any gene: 2. The CDR3 runs to 13 residues. CDR3 coding DNA: TGCGCCAGCAGCCGGACAGGGGACTACGAGCAGTACTTC. This sequence encodes CASSRTGDYEQYF.

The genes are TRBV7-6 and TRBJ2-1, with 9 bases that match TRBD1. Trimming at V came to 0 bases and at J to 2 bases, leaving 2 bases not matched to a gene. Germline CDR1 reads SGHVS; CDR2 reads FNYEAQ. The CDR3 spans 16 residues. The CDR3 coding sequence is TGTGCCAGCAGCTTAGCGACAGGGGGTCCCTACAATGAGCAGTTCTTC. Amino acid sequence: CASSLATGGPYNEQFF.

The chain combines TRBV3-1 (or the pseudogene TRBV3-2) with TRBJ1-1; TRBD1 matches 7 bases. CDR3 length: 16 amino acids. Germline V gene lookup returns CDR1 LGHDT and CDR2 YNNKEL (reference sequence). Trimming at V came to 2 bases and at J to 4 bases, leaving 10 bases not matched to a gene. CDR3 loop: CASSQRLGGAGTEAFF. DNA for the CDR3: TGTGCCAGCAGCCAAAGACTAGGGGGCGCCGGCACTGAAGCTTTCTTT.

V and J are TRBV6-5 and TRBJ2-5, with 8 bases identical to TRBD1. CDR3 size: 13 residues. Germline loops: CDR1 MNHEY, CDR2 SVGAGI. The CDR3 spells CSTGQGREETQYF. For the CDR3, the DNA is TGTTCTACCGGACAGGGAAGGGAAGAGACCCAGTACTTC.

The rearrangement joins TRBV6-2 or TRBV6-3 to TRBJ2-5; 8 nucleotides align to TRBD2. There are 17 residues in the CDR3. V trimming: 4 bases; J trimming: 2 bases; junction bases outside the gene matches: 12. CDR1 is MNHEY and CDR2 is SVGEGT in the germline V gene. CDR3 region: CASSFQRGQTGQETQYF. The CDR3 nucleotides are TGTGCCAGCAGTTTTCAGCGGGGGCAAACCGGGCAAGAGACCCAGTACTTC.

V usage is TRBV11-2 and J usage is TRBJ1-1, with D possibly being TRBD1 (5 bases). Germline CDR1 and CDR2: SGHAT and FQNNGV. This CDR3 has 14 residues. Deletions cut 7 bases from V and 3 bases from J, with 15 bases between. In DNA, the CDR3 is TGTGCCAGCACCATCCAGGGCCAGTACACTGAAGCTTTCTTT. Amino acids: CASTIQGQYTEAFF. The full variable domain, in which reference TRBV11-2 and TRBJ1-1 provide the parts outside the CDR3, is EAGVAQSPRYKIIEKRQSVAFWCNPISGHATLYWYQQILGQGPKLLIQFQNNGVVDDSQLPKDRFSAERLKGVDSTLKIQPAKLEDSAVYLCASTIQGQYTEAFFGQGTRLTVV.

V gene TRBV7-2 combines with J gene TRBJ2-5, with TRBD1 identical over 8 bases. The germline gives CDR1 SGHTA, CDR2 FQGNSA. Unmatched junction bases numbered 3, after V lost 1 base and J lost 5 bases. The CDR3 loop spans 14 amino acids. The CDR3, as DNA: TGTGCCAGCAGCTTAGGGACAGGGCGGGAGACCCAGTACTTC. Its translation: CASSLGTGRETQYF.

The genes are TRBV15 and TRBJ1-2; 8 nucleotides agree with TRBD1. Germline V gives CDR1 LNHNV, CDR2 YYDKDF (reference sequence). V shed 4 bases and J 2 bases; nucleotides not matched to a gene: 9. The CDR3 contains 16 residues. The DNA for the CDR3 is TGTGCCACCAGCACGAAAATAGGACAGGGCAACTATGGCTACACCTTC. Encoded protein: CATSTKIGQGNYGYTF.

Comments on this clone: The junction differs from germline at one of its ends, possibly a read error. J is TRBJ2-7 and V is TRBV7-9, with 10 bases lining up with TRBD1. This CDR3 region has 12 residues. Per germline, CDR1 SEHNR and CDR2 FQNEAQ (reference sequence). This CDR3 reads CASSLHGTGAHF. Here the CDR3 DNA reads TGTGCCAGCAGCTTACACGGGACAGGGGCCCACTTC. The full variable domain, its missing parts supplied by reference TRBV7-9 and TRBJ2-7, is DTGVSQNPRHKITKRGQNVTFRCDPISEHNRLYWYRQTLGQGPEFLTYFQNEAQLEKSRLLSDRFSAERPKGSFSTLEIQRTEQGDSAMYLCASSLHGTGAHFGPGTRLTVT.

The chain uses TRBV29-1 and TRBJ1-1; no clear D gene. This CDR3 region has 12 residues. CDR1 and CDR2 (germline): SQVTM, ANQGSEA. Trimming left V 4 bases short and J 6 bases short, with 12 bases between. CDR3 amino acids: CSVVGGSPEAFF. In DNA, the CDR3 is TGCAGCGTTGTAGGAGGGTCGCCTGAAGCTTTCTTT.

Comments on this clone: The identical CDR3 is also encoded by other nucleotide sequences in the sample. CDR3 residues: CASSVTSGSYNEQFF. DNA of the CDR3: TGTGCCAGCAGCGTAACCAGCGGGAGCTACAATGAGCAGTTCTTC. The J gene is TRBJ2-1, the V gene TRBV9; 8 bases align to TRBD2. V dropped 1 base and J dropped 3; count of bases not matched to a gene: 3. The CDR3 spans 15 residues. CDR1 and CDR2 from the germline V gene are SGDLS and YYNGEE.

The chain has TRBV19 and TRBJ1-5; TRBD1 agrees at 11 bases. The CDR3 contains 14 residues. Trimming took 6 bases from V and 6 from J; bases not matched to a gene: 4. CDR1 LNHDA and CDR2 SQIVND come from the germline V gene (reference sequence). The DNA for the CDR3 is TGTGCCAGTAGAAGGACAGGGGGCGGTCAGCCCCAGCATTTT. Protein: CASRRTGGGQPQHF.

The chain carries TRBV6-1 and TRBJ2-1; 9 bases map to TRBD2. The V and J ends lost 1 base and 5 bases, in that order; junction bases with no gene match: 6. Germline V gene sequence: CDR1 MNHNS, CDR2 SASEGT. This CDR3 region has 16 residues. CDR3 residues: CASSEGLAAPNNEQFF. Written as DNA, the CDR3 is TGTGCCAGCAGTGAAGGACTAGCGGCTCCAAACAATGAGCAGTTCTTC.

This clone was found once. This chain links TRBV15 with TRBJ1-1, with no clear D. The CDR3 length is 14 residues. Germline lookup yields CDR1 LNHNV and CDR2 YYDKDF (reference sequence). The V end was cut by 2 bases, the J end by 1 base, with 8 bases between. CDR3 sequence reads: CATSRNTENTEAFF. In DNA, the CDR3 is TGTGCCACCAGCAGAAACACCGAGAACACTGAAGCTTTCTTT.